This T cell receptor (beta chain) was captured in a study of blood T cell repertoires in COVID-19. Libraries were prepared by immunoSEQ multiplex PCR; TCRdb keeps only in-frame clonotypes and omits some of them. Of 120,000 to 150,000 clones detected, 80% to 90% appear once; the ten largest clones hold 8% to 11%. CDR3 length equals 20 residues. The rearrangement uses TRBV21-1 and TRBJ2-6; the DNA was not compared with TRBD1, the D call given in the table. TRBV21-1 is shown as a pseudogene. The sequenced sample consisted of peripheral blood. The origin of this receptor is a man between 60 and 75 years old with active or convalescent COVID-19. The CDR3 nucleotides read TGTGCCAGCAGCAAAGGGAGAGGGGGCGGACTCAGCTCTGGGGCCAACGTCCTGACTTTC. Its protein is CASSKGRGGGLSSGANVLTF.